This T cell receptor beta chain is from a study of CD8+ T cells in alopecia areata. Study conclusions and caveats: Greater clonality was observed in lesional scalp samples, especially alopecia totalis/universalis, versus normal scalp. Scalp sequencing also captures normal skin's resident alphabeta T cells. Shared TCR sequences were less clear between patients than in mice, possibly partly from HLA diversity.

T lymphocytes (CD4+ and CD8+) were sorted from PBMCs. This clone is a singleton in its sample. Its antigen is unknown. The CDR3 contains 13 residues. Germline trimming cut 4 bases from V and 10 bases from J; bases unmatched to any gene: 6. CDR1 is SGHRS, CDR2 YFSETQ, per germline. Reverse transcription of extracted RNA yielded cDNA, which provided the sequencing template. The data were produced by immunoSEQ multiplex PCR, yet TCRdb's version contains in-frame clones alone and is incomplete. This repertoire shows 130,000 to 150,000 clones, 62% found once; its top ten account for 36%. Sequenced: CD8+ T cells sorted from blood. The sequence was collected from a human donor in good health. This sequence joins TRBV5-1 and TRBJ2-1, with 9 positions matching TRBD2. CDR3 DNA: TGCGCCAGCAGCGGGGGACTAGCATGGGAGCAGTTCTTC. Encoded protein: CASSGGLAWEQFF.